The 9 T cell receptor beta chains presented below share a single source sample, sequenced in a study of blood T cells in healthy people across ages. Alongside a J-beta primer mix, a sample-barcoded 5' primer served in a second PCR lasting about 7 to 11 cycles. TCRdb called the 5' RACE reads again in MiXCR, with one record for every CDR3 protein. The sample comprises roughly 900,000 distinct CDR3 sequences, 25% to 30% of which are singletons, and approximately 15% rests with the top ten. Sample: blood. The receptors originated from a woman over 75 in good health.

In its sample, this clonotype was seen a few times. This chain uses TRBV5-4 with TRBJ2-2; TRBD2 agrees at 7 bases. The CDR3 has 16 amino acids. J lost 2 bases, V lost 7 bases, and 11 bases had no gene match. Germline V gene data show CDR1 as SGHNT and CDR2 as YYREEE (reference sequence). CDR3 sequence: CASGQSERGNTGELFF. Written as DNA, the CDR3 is TGTGCCAGCGGCCAGTCGGAGCGGGGTAACACCGGGGAGCTGTTTTTT.

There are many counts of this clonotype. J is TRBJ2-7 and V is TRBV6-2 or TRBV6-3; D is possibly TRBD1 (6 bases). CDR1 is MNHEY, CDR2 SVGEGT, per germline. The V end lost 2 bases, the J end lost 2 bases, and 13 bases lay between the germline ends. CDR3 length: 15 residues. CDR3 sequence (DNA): TGTGCCAGCAGTTACAACCTCGGACAGACCTACGAGCAGTACTTC. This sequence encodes CASSYNLGQTYEQYF.

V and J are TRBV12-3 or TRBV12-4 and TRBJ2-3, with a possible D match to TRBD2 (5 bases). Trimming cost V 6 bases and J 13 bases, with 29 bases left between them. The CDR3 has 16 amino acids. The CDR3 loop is CASSLPRGEGADAEYF. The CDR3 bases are TGTGCCAGCAGCCTTCCTCGAGGAGAGGGAGCAGATGCGGAGTATTTT.

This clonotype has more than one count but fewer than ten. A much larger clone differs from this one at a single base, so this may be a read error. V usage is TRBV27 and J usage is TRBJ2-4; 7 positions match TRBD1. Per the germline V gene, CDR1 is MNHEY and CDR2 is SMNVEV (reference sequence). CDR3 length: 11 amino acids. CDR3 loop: CVIRQGFIQYF. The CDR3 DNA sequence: TGTGTCATCAGACAGGGTTTCATTCAGTACTTC.

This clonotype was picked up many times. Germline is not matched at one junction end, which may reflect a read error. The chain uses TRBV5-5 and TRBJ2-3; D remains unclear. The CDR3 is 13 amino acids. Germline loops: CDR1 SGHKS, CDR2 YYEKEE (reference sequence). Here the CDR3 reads CASRLGITDTQYF. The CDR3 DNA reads TGTGCCAGCAGGTTGGGCATCACAGATACGCAGTATTTT.

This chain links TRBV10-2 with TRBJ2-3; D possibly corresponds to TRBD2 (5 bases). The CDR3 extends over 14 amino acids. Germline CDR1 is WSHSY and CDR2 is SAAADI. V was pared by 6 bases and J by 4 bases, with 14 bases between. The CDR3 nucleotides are TGCGCCAGCAGGGACTTCCAGAAGCCAGATACGCAGTATTTT. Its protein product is CASRDFQKPDTQYF.

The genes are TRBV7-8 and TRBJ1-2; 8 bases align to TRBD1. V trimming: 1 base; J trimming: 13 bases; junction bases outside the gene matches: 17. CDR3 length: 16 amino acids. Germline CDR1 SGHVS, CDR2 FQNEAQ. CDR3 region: CASSLDAGTGSPSGTF. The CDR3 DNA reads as TGTGCCAGCAGCTTAGATGCCGGGACAGGCTCCCCCTCCGGCACCTTC.

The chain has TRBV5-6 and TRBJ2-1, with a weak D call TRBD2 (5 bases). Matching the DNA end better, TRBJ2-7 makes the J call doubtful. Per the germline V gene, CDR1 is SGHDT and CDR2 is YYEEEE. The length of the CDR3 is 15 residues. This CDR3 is CASSPRRGTYNEQYF. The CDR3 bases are TGTGCCAGCAGCCCGAGACGGGGAACCTACAATGAGCAGTACTTC.

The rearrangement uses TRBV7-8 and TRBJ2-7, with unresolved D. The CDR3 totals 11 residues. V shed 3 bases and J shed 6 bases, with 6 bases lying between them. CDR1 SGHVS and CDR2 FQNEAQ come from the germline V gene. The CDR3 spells CASSLPLEQYF. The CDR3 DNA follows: TGTGCCAGCAGCTTGCCGCTCGAGCAGTACTTC.